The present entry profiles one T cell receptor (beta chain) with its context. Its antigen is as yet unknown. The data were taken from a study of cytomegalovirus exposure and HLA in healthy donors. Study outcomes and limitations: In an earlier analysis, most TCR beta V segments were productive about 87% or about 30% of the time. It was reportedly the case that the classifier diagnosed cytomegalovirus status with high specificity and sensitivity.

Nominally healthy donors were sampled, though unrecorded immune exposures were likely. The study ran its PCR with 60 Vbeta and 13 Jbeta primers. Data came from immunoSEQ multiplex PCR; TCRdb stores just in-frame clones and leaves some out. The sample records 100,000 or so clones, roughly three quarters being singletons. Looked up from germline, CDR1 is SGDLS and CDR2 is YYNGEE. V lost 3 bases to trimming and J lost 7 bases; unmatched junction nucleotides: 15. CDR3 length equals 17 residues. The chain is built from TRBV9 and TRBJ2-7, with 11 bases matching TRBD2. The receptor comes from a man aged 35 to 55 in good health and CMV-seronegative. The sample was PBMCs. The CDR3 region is CASSATGSGRAAVEQYF. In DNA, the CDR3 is TGTGCCAGCAGCGCCACCGGTAGCGGGAGGGCCGCTGTTGAGCAGTACTTC.